A single sample is the source of the 24 T cell receptor beta chains below, sequenced in a study of control samples from healthy donors and cancer patients. Some clones are missing from TCRdb's copy, which holds only in-frame ones; the method was immunoSEQ multiplex PCR. This table holds approximately 150,000 clones, more than 85% found once. Sequencing was performed on blood. The receptors were sampled from a man aged 30 to 45 in good health.

CDR3 coding DNA: TGTGCCAGCAGTTCGACCTCCTACGAGCAGTACTTC. Amino acid sequence: CASSSTSYEQYF. The chain employs TRBV6-9 and TRBJ2-7; D gene uncertain. The V gene lost 4 bases and the J gene lost 0 bases, with 4 bases spanning the gap. This CDR3 contains 12 residues. Germline CDR1 and CDR2: MNHGY and SVAAGI.

This chain connects TRBV7-8 to TRBJ1-2; D ambiguous. CDR3 length: 11 amino acids. V was shortened by 2 bases and J by 7 bases, with 5 bases between the two germline ends. In germline, CDR1 is SGHVS, CDR2 FQNEAQ. The CDR3 loop reads CASSLNGGYTF. DNA of the CDR3: TGTGCCAGCAGCTTAAATGGTGGCTACACCTTC. The full variable domain, its missing parts supplied by reference TRBV7-8 and TRBJ1-2, is GAGVSQSPRYKVAKRGQDVALRCDPISGHVSLFWYQQALGQGPEFLTYFQNEAQLDKSGLPSDRFFAERPEGSVSTLKIQRTQQEDSAVYLCASSLNGGYTFGSGTRLTVV.

This chain connects TRBV9 to TRBJ2-2; 8 bases align to TRBD2. Germline V lookup: CDR1 SGDLS, CDR2 YYNGEE. V dropped 4 bases and J dropped 6; count of bases not matched to a gene: 8. The CDR3 is 15 amino acids. The CDR3 DNA reads TGTGCCAGCAGCCTAAGCGGGGGTAAATCCGGGGAGCTGTTTTTT. This codes for CASSLSGGKSGELFF.

CDR3 sequence: CASSTGTGGYGYTF. DNA for the CDR3: TGTGCCAGCAGCACCGGGACAGGGGGTTATGGCTACACCTTC. J is TRBJ1-2 and V is TRBV9; 11 bases line up with TRBD1. CDR1 and CDR2 (germline): SGDLS, YYNGEE. V was pared by 4 bases and J by 5 bases, with 4 bases of the junction left unmatched. The CDR3 is 14 residues long.

CDR3 loop: CASSTVRSGNTIYF. The CDR3 coding sequence is TGTGCCAGCAGCACAGTACGGTCTGGAAACACCATATATTTT. The V gene is TRBV7-2, the J gene TRBJ1-3; D ambiguous. The CDR3 has 14 amino acids. Trimming took 5 bases from V and 1 from J, leaving 9 bases between them. Per the germline V gene, CDR1 is SGHTA and CDR2 is FQGNSA.

Here the CDR3 reads CASSQDSVGTSGGTDTQYF. CDR3 coding DNA: TGTGCCAGCAGCCAAGATTCGGTCGGGACTAGCGGGGGCACAGATACGCAGTATTTT. This chain uses TRBV3-1 (or the pseudogene TRBV3-2) with TRBJ2-3; 13 bases match TRBD2. CDR3 length: 19 amino acids. After removal of 0 bases from V and 1 base from J, the junction contained 7 bases not matched to a gene. Germline CDR1 reads LGHDT; CDR2 reads YNNKEL (reference sequence).

V gene TRBV4-1 combines with J gene TRBJ1-5; D is uncertain. V shed 6 bases and J shed 1 base, with 10 bases lying between them. CDR3 length: 14 residues. The V gene's germline CDR1 is MGHRA and CDR2 YSYEKL. The CDR3 is CASSPGRSNQPQHF. The CDR3 DNA follows: TGCGCCAGCAGTCCAGGACGGAGCAATCAGCCCCAGCATTTT.

The V call is TRBV6-6, the J call TRBJ2-3, with TRBD1 as a possible D gene (7 bases). The length of the CDR3 is 16 residues. From germline, CDR1 is MNHNY and CDR2 SVGAGI (reference sequence). Trimming left V 6 bases short and J 5 bases short, with 21 bases between. The CDR3 loop reads CASRTPPGGGEDTQYF. The CDR3 coding sequence is TGTGCCAGCAGGACTCCTCCAGGGGGAGGAGAAGATACGCAGTATTTT.

The chain recombines TRBV2 with TRBJ2-7; D is ambiguous. The CDR3 is 17 residues long. V shed 1 base and J shed 2 bases, with 18 bases lying between them. Germline lookup yields CDR1 SNHLY and CDR2 FYNNEI. CDR3 loop: CASSEGVARPPPYEQYF. CDR3 coding DNA: TGTGCCAGCAGTGAAGGGGTGGCAAGGCCTCCGCCCTACGAGCAGTACTTC.

This rearrangement joins TRBV6-5 to TRBJ1-4; TRBD1 agrees at 9 bases. J was trimmed by 5 bases and V by 6 bases; bases with no gene match: 7. This CDR3 is 15 amino acids long. Per the germline V gene, CDR1 is MNHEY and CDR2 is SVGAGI. CDR3 amino acids: CASRPGTGLNEKLFF. DNA of the CDR3: TGTGCCAGCAGACCGGGGACAGGGCTGAATGAAAAACTGTTTTTT.

The V and J genes are TRBV7-8 and TRBJ2-1, with 10 nucleotides matching TRBD1. The CDR3 length is 13 residues. Losses at the gene ends were 5 bases for V and 9 bases for J; bases not matched to a gene: 4. Germline-derived CDR1 and CDR2 are SGHVS and FQNEAQ. DNA of the CDR3: TGTGCCAGCAGCCACGGACAGGGGGGTGAGCAGTTCTTC. It is translated as CASSHGQGGEQFF.

The chain employs TRBV10-3 and TRBJ1-1; D is undetermined. The CDR3 runs to 13 residues. Germline V gene lookup returns CDR1 ENHRY and CDR2 SYGVKD. The germline V and J ends were trimmed by 6 bases and 5 bases, with 13 bases remaining between them. CDR3 loop: CAIRGPSGTEAFF. The CDR3, as DNA: TGTGCCATCAGAGGCCCTTCGGGGACTGAAGCTTTCTTT.

The chain carries TRBV6-4 and TRBJ1-6, with TRBD1 matching 7 bases. Germline V gives CDR1 MRHNA, CDR2 SNTAGT. Germline trimming cut 5 bases from V and 10 bases from J; bases unmatched to any gene: 11. The CDR3 has 15 amino acids. Here the CDR3 DNA reads TGTGCCAGCAGTCTCCACACAGGGGAGAGCTCACCCCTCCACTTT. This gives the protein CASSLHTGESSPLHF.

This clone has a single count. This CDR3 is CASRTEQGAMHEQYF. The CDR3, as DNA: TGTGCCAGCAGGACCGAACAGGGGGCGATGCACGAGCAGTACTTC. The genes are TRBV14 and TRBJ2-7; 9 bases line up with TRBD1. The germline CDR1 and CDR2 sequences are SGHDN and FVKESK. J was trimmed by 5 bases and V by 6 bases; bases with no gene match: 11. The CDR3 extends over 15 amino acids.

The chain has TRBV6-5 and TRBJ2-1, with 11 bases identical to TRBD2. J was trimmed by 6 bases and V by 0 bases; bases with no gene match: 1. Germline V gene lookup returns CDR1 MNHEY and CDR2 SVGAGI. This CDR3 spans 15 amino acids. CDR3 in DNA: TGTGCCAGCAGTTACTCTAGCGGGGGGGGCAATGAGCAGTTCTTC. Translating gives CASSYSSGGGNEQFF.

This chain joins TRBV25-1 and TRBJ2-3, with D perhaps being TRBD1 or TRBD2 (5 bases each). The germline V and J ends were trimmed by 1 base and 2 bases, with 16 bases remaining between them. CDR1 is MGHDK, CDR2 SYGVNS, per germline. CDR3 length: 17 residues. The chain's CDR3 is CASSEWGPGPFTDTQYF. The CDR3 nucleotides read TGTGCCAGCAGTGAATGGGGCCCGGGACCATTCACAGATACGCAGTATTTT.

The chain links TRBV28 to TRBJ2-7; 8 positions match TRBD1. This CDR3 region has 14 residues. Unmatched junction bases numbered 7, after V lost 6 bases and J lost 3 bases. Per the germline V gene, CDR1 is MDHEN and CDR2 is SYDVKM. The CDR3 here is CASSLGQERYEQYF. The DNA for the CDR3 is TGTGCCAGCAGCTTGGGACAGGAACGCTACGAGCAGTACTTC.

V and J are TRBV27 and TRBJ1-6; D call uncertain. Germline V gene sequence: CDR1 MNHEY, CDR2 SMNVEV (reference sequence). The V and J ends lost 3 bases and 0 bases respectively, with 18 bases between them. This CDR3 has 19 residues. The CDR3 is CASSLGRSTRSSYNSPLHF. The CDR3 DNA reads TGTGCCAGCAGTTTGGGCCGGAGCACGAGGAGCTCCTATAATTCACCCCTCCACTTT.

The rearrangement joins TRBV7-9 to TRBJ1-1, with D maybe TRBD1 (5 bases). The length of the CDR3 is 17 residues. Trimming left V 1 base short and J 1 base short, with 16 bases between. Germline CDR1 reads SEHNR; CDR2 reads FQNEAQ (reference sequence). Here the CDR3 reads CASSLEGDYDPNTEAFF. CDR3 coding DNA: TGTGCCAGCAGCTTAGAAGGGGACTATGACCCGAACACTGAAGCTTTCTTT.

J is TRBJ2-1 and V is TRBV21-1; the table names TRBD1, a call not compared with the DNA. TRBV21-1 is recorded as a pseudogene. CDR3 length: 14 amino acids. The CDR3 bases are TGTGCCAGCCCTACAGTCTGTCAGGTTAATGAGCAGTTCTTC. This translates into CASPTVCQVNEQFF.

The chain combines TRBV27 with TRBJ1-1; D remains unclear. Germline CDR1 reads MNHEY; CDR2 reads SMNVEV (reference sequence). V lost 6 bases and J 1 base, leaving 9 bases between the germline ends. CDR3 length: 13 residues. The CDR3 reads CASRVGGNTEAFF. As DNA, the CDR3 is TGTGCCAGCAGGGTAGGAGGGAACACTGAAGCTTTCTTT.

The chain joins TRBV10-1 to TRBJ2-7, with TRBD1 matching 7 bases. Germline trimming cut 1 base from V and 2 bases from J; bases unmatched to any gene: 8. This CDR3 has 16 amino acids. Germline V gives CDR1 WNHNN, CDR2 SYGVQD (reference sequence). Here the CDR3 DNA reads TGCGCCAGCAGTGAGTATGCGGACAGGTCCCCCTACGAGCAGTACTTC. Its translation is CASSEYADRSPYEQYF.

The chain has TRBV25-1 and TRBJ1-5, with D possibly being TRBD1 (6 bases). V lost 4 bases and J 3 bases, leaving 10 bases between the germline ends. The CDR3 contains 14 residues. Germline V lookup: CDR1 MGHDK, CDR2 SYGVNS. The CDR3 is CASSGTVDNQPQHF. The CDR3 DNA reads as TGTGCCAGCAGTGGGACAGTGGACAATCAGCCCCAGCATTTT.

This rearrangement joins TRBV28 to TRBJ1-2, with D perhaps matching TRBD1 (5 bases). The CDR3 runs to 13 residues. The germline V gene has CDR1 MDHEN and CDR2 SYDVKM. V dropped 5 bases and J dropped 7 bases, with 14 bases sitting between them. CDR3 DNA sequence: TGTGCCAGCAGTAAATACGGGGGTTTTGGCTACACCTTC. Encoded protein: CASSKYGGFGYTF.